This entry features one T cell receptor (beta chain) sequence. Its matching antigen is unknown. The record originates from a study of T cells after posttransplantation cyclophosphamide. Produced via immunoSEQ multiplex PCR; TCRdb's table is partial and in-frame only. The sample is made up of about 12,000 clones, none counted only once. General observations from the study: Recipient CMV seropositivity and CMV reactivation strongly tracked TRB clonality. Donor CD8+ memory clones often dominated recipient blood repertoires at later times. Tissue-infiltrating T cells from skin or gut overlapped little with blood T cells.

The CDR3 loop spans 15 amino acids. V trimming: 5 bases; J trimming: 2 bases; junction bases outside the gene matches: 8. The germline gives CDR1 SGHRS, CDR2 YFSETQ. Cyclophosphamide on days +3 and +4 followed busulfan-fludarabine conditioning and a marrow graft. This specimen was PBMCs, taken after allogeneic stem cell transplant with posttransplant cyclophosphamide. The rearrangement uses TRBV5-1 and TRBJ2-3; 7 bases agree with TRBD2. The TCR was taken from a female patient in her 40s who received an allogeneic stem cell transplant from an unrelated donor, was CMV-positive, and had acute GVHD only. Some T cells may be supplied by the graft donor. The DNA for the CDR3 is TGCGCCAGCAGGGTCAGCGGGGCCTACACAGATACGCAGTATTTT. Translating gives CASRVSGAYTDTQYF.